A single sample is the source of the 27 T cell receptor beta chains below, sequenced in a study of CD8 T cells in ankylosing spondylitis. General study findings and limits: Characteristic, it appeared, of ankylosing spondylitis blood was a TCR beta motif of eight highly homologous variants.

These receptors have no identified antigens. TCRdb recomputed calls from the 5' RACE reads with MiXCR, one row per CDR3 protein. This sample has around 490,000 distinct CDR3 sequences, with about 5.2% found just once. The sequenced sample was blood, either unsorted or a sorted T cell fraction (not recorded which). The receptors derive from a male donor with ankylosing spondylitis.

This clonotype was detected many times. V and J are TRBV20-1 and TRBJ2-5; TRBD2 matches 9 bases. Germline CDR1 reads DFQATT; CDR2 reads SNEGSKA (reference sequence). The ends lost 0 bases at V and 5 bases at J; junction bases unmatched: 7. This CDR3 contains 15 residues. CDR3 protein: CSARDVAGATETQYF. As DNA, the CDR3 is TGCAGTGCTAGAGATGTAGCGGGGGCGACGGAGACCCAGTACTTC.

This clonotype was seen at least ten times. The chain recombines TRBV11-2 with TRBJ1-5; the D is unclear. CDR3 size: 13 residues. V shed 5 bases and J shed 3 bases, with 8 bases lying between them. Per germline, CDR1 SGHAT and CDR2 FQNNGV. CDR3 residues: CASSRTFNQPQHF. Here the CDR3 DNA reads TGTGCCAGCAGCCGGACCTTCAATCAGCCCCAGCATTTT.

This clonotype occurred many times. The DNA for the CDR3 is TGTGCCAGCAGCCAACGGACAGGGGTTAGCAATCAGCCCCAGCATTTT. Translating it yields CASSQRTGVSNQPQHF. The genes are TRBV13 and TRBJ1-5; 9 nucleotides align to TRBD1. CDR1 is PRHDT, CDR2 FYEKMQ, per germline (reference sequence). The trim removed 5 bases at V and 0 bases at J, leaving 5 bases unmatched. This CDR3 is 16 amino acids long.

This clonotype was detected many times. J is TRBJ2-3 and V is TRBV6-2 or TRBV6-3; 7 bases line up with TRBD2. The CDR3 totals 15 residues. V shed 4 bases and J 3 bases; nucleotides not matched to a gene: 7. From germline, CDR1 is MNHEY and CDR2 SVGEGT. Written as DNA, the CDR3 is TGTGCCAGCAGTTCGAGCGGGGTTATTACAGATACGCAGTATTTT. Protein: CASSSSGVITDTQYF.

This clonotype was found a few times. The chain employs TRBV4-3 and TRBJ2-3, with TRBD2 matching 7 bases. With V trimmed by 1 base and J by 0 bases, 4 bases remained unmatched. The CDR3 is made up of 16 amino acids. The V gene's germline CDR1 is LGHNA and CDR2 YSLEER. The CDR3 loop is CASSQGDGRSTDTQYF. The DNA of the CDR3 is TGCGCCAGCAGCCAAGGGGACGGGAGGAGCACAGATACGCAGTATTTT.

A few counts support this clonotype. This rearrangement joins TRBV5-6 to TRBJ1-1; possibly TRBD1 for D (5 bases). CDR3 length: 13 amino acids. Deletions cut 4 bases from V and 6 bases from J, with 13 bases between. Germline V CDR1 and CDR2: SGHDT, YYEEEE. The CDR3 coding sequence is TGTGCCAGCAGCCCCGGGGGTGGTGCTGAAGCTTTCTTT. This encodes CASSPGGGAEAFF.

This sequence joins TRBV20-1 and TRBJ2-1; 7 positions match TRBD2. The CDR3 consists of 20 residues. Per the germline V gene, CDR1 is DFQATT and CDR2 is SNEGSKA (reference sequence). J lost 0 bases, V lost 5 bases, and 22 bases had no gene match. Here the CDR3 reads CSALRASGGTFRSSYNEQFF. The CDR3 DNA reads as TGCAGTGCTCTAAGGGCTAGCGGCGGGACCTTTAGGAGCTCCTACAATGAGCAGTTCTTC.

This clonotype was detected ten times or more. The chain carries TRBV4-2 and TRBJ1-3; no firm D call. Between the trimmed V and J ends, which lost 0 bases and 0 bases, there was a span of 9 bases. The CDR3 runs 16 residues. The germline gives CDR1 LGHNA, CDR2 YNFKEQ. CDR3 DNA: TGTGCCAGCAGCCAAGACCCCAGGAGCTCTGGAAACACCATATATTTT. It codes for CASSQDPRSSGNTIYF.

The chain couples TRBV11-2 to TRBJ2-3; D gene ambiguous. Germline CDR1 reads SGHAT; CDR2 reads FQNNGV. CDR3 size: 12 residues. The V and J ends lost 1 base and 8 bases respectively, with 7 bases between them. The CDR3 bases are TGTGCCAGCAGCTTAGTTGTCGGTACGCAGTATTTT. Amino acids: CASSLVVGTQYF. The whole variable domain, filled in from reference TRBV11-2 and TRBJ2-3, reads EAGVAQSPRYKIIEKRQSVAFWCNPISGHATLYWYQQILGQGPKLLIQFQNNGVVDDSQLPKDRFSAERLKGVDSTLKIQPAKLEDSAVYLCASSLVVGTQYFGPGTRLTVL.

This clonotype appeared many times. V is TRBV5-1 and J is TRBJ1-5; D uncertain. V was shortened by 5 bases and J by 7 bases, with 19 bases between the two germline ends. CDR1 SGHRS and CDR2 YFSETQ come from the germline V gene. There are 15 residues in the CDR3. As DNA, the CDR3 is TGCGCCAGCAGTCAATTCGGGGATCCGGGGCAGCCCCAGCATTTT. Encoded protein: CASSQFGDPGQPQHF.

This clonotype was observed a few times. For the CDR3, the DNA is TGTGCCAGCAGCTTACACCCGGCAGGGGGTCCGTCCGAGCAGTACTTC. It codes for CASSLHPAGGPSEQYF. The V call is TRBV7-2, the J call TRBJ2-7, with 7 bases aligning to TRBD1. CDR3 length: 16 residues. V dropped 2 bases and J dropped 6; count of bases not matched to a gene: 13. Germline values: CDR1 SGHTA, CDR2 FQGNSA.

V is TRBV5-1 and J is TRBJ2-1, with 11 bases that match TRBD1. The germline CDR1 and CDR2 sequences are SGHRS and YFSETQ. The CDR3 is 15 residues long. Trimming at V came to 3 bases and at J to 7 bases, leaving 6 bases not matched to a gene. This chain's CDR3 is CASSSGQGDGNEQFF. CDR3 in DNA: TGCGCCAGCAGCTCGGGACAGGGGGATGGTAATGAGCAGTTCTTC.

This clonotype was recorded at least ten times. This chain joins TRBV20-1 and TRBJ2-7, with 7 bases matching TRBD1. V shed 5 bases, J shed 5 bases, and the junction held 18 bases outside the gene matches. Looked up from germline, CDR1 is DFQATT and CDR2 is SNEGSKA (reference sequence). CDR3 length: 16 residues. The CDR3: CSAHRTGSGSFNEQYF. CDR3 coding DNA: TGCAGTGCTCATAGGACAGGTTCGGGAAGTTTCAACGAGCAGTACTTC.

This clonotype has ten or more counts. The chain couples TRBV7-9 to TRBJ2-3, with D possibly being TRBD1 (6 bases). The V end lost 6 bases, the J end lost 0 bases, and 10 bases lay between the germline ends. The CDR3 has 14 amino acids. The germline V gene has CDR1 SEHNR and CDR2 FQNEAQ (reference sequence). CDR3 nucleotide sequence: TGTGCCAGCAGTGGGACAACTAGCACAGATACGCAGTATTTT. Residues: CASSGTTSTDTQYF.

This clonotype came up many times. This chain uses TRBV7-2 with TRBJ2-5; either TRBD1 or TRBD2 may supply D (6 bases each). The CDR3 consists of 13 residues. The germline CDR1 and CDR2 sequences are SGHTA and FQGNSA. The ends were cut back, 6 bases at V and 5 bases at J, with 13 bases in the middle. The CDR3: CASRSTGTETQYF. The CDR3 DNA is TGTGCCAGCAGATCCACAGGGACTGAGACCCAGTACTTC.

This clonotype was seen repeatedly, ten times or more. This chain joins TRBV18 and TRBJ1-1; no clear D gene. CDR3 size: 14 residues. V was cut by 1 base and J by 1 base, with 7 bases left in between. Germline values: CDR1 KGHSH, CDR2 LQKENI. The CDR3: CASSPQTTNTEAFF. CDR3 bases: TGTGCCAGCTCACCACAGACAACGAACACTGAAGCTTTCTTT.

This rearrangement joins TRBV4-1 to TRBJ2-1, with D hard to call. Germline V gene data show CDR1 as MGHRA and CDR2 as YSYEKL. This CDR3 has 16 amino acids. The ends were cut back, 6 bases at V and 0 bases at J, with 15 bases in the middle. CDR3 region: CASSPLHYVSYNEQFF. CDR3 nucleotide sequence: TGCGCCAGCAGTCCCCTTCACTACGTCTCCTACAATGAGCAGTTCTTC.

Ten or more counts support this clonotype. The V call is TRBV25-1, the J call TRBJ2-7, with TRBD1 as a possible D gene (6 bases). Germline V gene lookup returns CDR1 MGHDK and CDR2 SYGVNS. The CDR3 consists of 10 residues. As DNA, the CDR3 is TGTGCGACGGGACACACCGAGCAGTACTTC. Translating it yields CATGHTEQYF.

This clonotype was observed a few times. This chain joins TRBV2 and TRBJ2-7, with D tentatively TRBD1 or TRBD2 (5 bases each). Germline CDR1 SNHLY, CDR2 FYNNEI. Trimming shortened V by 2 bases and J by 0 bases, and 11 bases separated the two germline ends. The CDR3 length is 15 residues. The chain's CDR3 is CASSELGRYSYEQYF. The CDR3 nucleotides are TGTGCCAGCAGTGAACTGGGACGGTACTCCTACGAGCAGTACTTC.

The chain joins TRBV19 to TRBJ2-7; perhaps TRBD1 as D (6 bases). The germline CDR1 and CDR2 sequences are LNHDA and SQIVND (reference sequence). The CDR3 totals 14 residues. The ends were cut back, 2 bases at V and 1 base at J, with 9 bases in the middle. The CDR3 here is CASSIRQASYEQYF. CDR3 in DNA: TGTGCCAGTAGTATAAGACAGGCGTCCTACGAGCAGTACTTC.

This clonotype was counted many times. The chain carries TRBV20-1 and TRBJ2-1; no reliable D call. Trimming removed 4 bases at V and 6 bases at J, with 7 bases between. CDR1 DFQATT and CDR2 SNEGSKA come from the germline V gene (reference sequence). The CDR3 length is 11 residues. CDR3 sequence reads: CSANRVNEQFF. DNA of the CDR3: TGCAGTGCTAACCGGGTCAATGAGCAGTTCTTC.

This clonotype appeared many times. V usage is TRBV20-1 and J usage is TRBJ2-1, with D possibly being TRBD2 (7 bases). CDR1 and CDR2 (germline): DFQATT, SNEGSKA (reference sequence). The CDR3 consists of 15 residues. V shed 2 bases and J shed 9 bases, with 20 bases lying between them. In nucleotides, the CDR3 is TGCAGTGCTAGACCCTTTACCCGGGGGGCGGGTGAGCAGTTCTTC. This codes for CSARPFTRGAGEQFF.

This clonotype came up many times. CDR3 sequence: CASSQDGRGYTF. DNA for the CDR3: TGTGCCAGCAGCCAAGATGGAAGGGGCTACACCTTC. The J gene is TRBJ1-2, the V gene TRBV3-1; D gene ambiguous. V lost 0 bases to trimming and J lost 8 bases, with 7 bases between them. Germline CDR1 LGHDT, CDR2 YNNKEL (reference sequence). The CDR3 covers 12 residues. The variable domain in full, completed from reference TRBV3-1 and TRBJ1-2, reads DTAVSQTPKYLVTQMGNDKSIKCEQNLGHDTMYWYKQDSKKFLKIMFSYNNKELIINETVPNRFSPKSPDKAHLNLHINSLELGDSAVYFCASSQDGRGYTFGSGTRLTVV.

This clonotype was seen ten or more times. This sequence joins TRBV7-6 and TRBJ2-5; 7 nucleotides match TRBD1. The V gene's germline CDR1 is SGHVS and CDR2 FNYEAQ. The CDR3 loop spans 15 amino acids. V trimming: 7 bases; J trimming: 7 bases; junction bases outside the gene matches: 15. As DNA, the CDR3 is TGTGCCAGCACTCGGGACAGTGTCCTTATCGGGACCCAGTACTTC. This translates into CASTRDSVLIGTQYF.

This clonotype was seen at least ten times. This chain links TRBV4-3 with TRBJ2-2; D not resolved. From germline, CDR1 is LGHNA and CDR2 YSLEER. Trimming stripped 1 base from V and 7 bases from J, with 10 bases between. The CDR3 is made up of 14 amino acids. CDR3 in amino acids: CASSQVEWGGELFF. The CDR3 DNA is TGCGCCAGCAGCCAAGTGGAGTGGGGCGGGGAGCTGTTTTTT.

This clonotype was found many times. The genes are TRBV11-2 and TRBJ2-3; D gene unclear. The germline CDR1 and CDR2 sequences are SGHAT and FQNNGV. V shed 5 bases and J shed 7 bases, with 10 bases lying between them. CDR3 length: 12 residues. The CDR3 region has the DNA TGTGCCAGCAGCGATCGAACCTATACGCAGTATTTT. Translated: CASSDRTYTQYF. Complete variable domain (other parts from reference TRBV11-2 and TRBJ2-3): EAGVAQSPRYKIIEKRQSVAFWCNPISGHATLYWYQQILGQGPKLLIQFQNNGVVDDSQLPKDRFSAERLKGVDSTLKIQPAKLEDSAVYLCASSDRTYTQYFGPGTRLTVL.

This clonotype was counted at least ten times. This chain uses TRBV7-6 with TRBJ2-3, with no clear D. The V end was cut by 3 bases, the J end by 10 bases, with 14 bases between. This CDR3 has 13 residues. Germline CDR1 SGHVS, CDR2 FNYEAQ. The CDR3 nucleotides are TGTGCCAGCAGCTTGTCTGAGAGACCACCGCAGTATTTT. It specifies CASSLSERPPQYF. Drawing the rest from reference TRBV7-6 and TRBJ2-3, the complete variable domain is GAGVSQSPRYKVTKRGQDVALRCDPISGHVSLYWYRQALGQGPEFLTYFNYEAQQDKSGLPNDRFSAERPEGSISTLTIQRTEQRDSAMYRCASSLSERPPQYFGPGTRLTVL.